This entry concerns a single TCR beta chain. Its target is not known. Measured with immunoSEQ multiplex PCR; TCRdb has only the in-frame clones, and not every one. The data show roughly 66,000 clones, over 80% seen once. This sample stems from a study of T cell responses to AZD1222 COVID-19 vaccine. Study-level findings and limits: Unmutated regions of variants are reportedly targeted by nearly half of spike-specific TCRs. Donors skewed white British and female; clonal diversity was possibly underestimated.

CDR1 is SGDLS, CDR2 YYNGEE, per germline. The CDR3 spans 14 residues. V lost 0 bases and J lost 0, with 7 bases in between. The TCR was taken from an adult in good health. V gene TRBV9 combines with J gene TRBJ2-7; D remains ambiguous. This sample comprised peripheral blood, obtained on day 0 of AZD1222 vaccination. DNA of the CDR3: TGTGCCAGCAGCGTAGCTGTAGGCTCCTACGAGCAGTACTTC. Protein sequence: CASSVAVGSYEQYF.